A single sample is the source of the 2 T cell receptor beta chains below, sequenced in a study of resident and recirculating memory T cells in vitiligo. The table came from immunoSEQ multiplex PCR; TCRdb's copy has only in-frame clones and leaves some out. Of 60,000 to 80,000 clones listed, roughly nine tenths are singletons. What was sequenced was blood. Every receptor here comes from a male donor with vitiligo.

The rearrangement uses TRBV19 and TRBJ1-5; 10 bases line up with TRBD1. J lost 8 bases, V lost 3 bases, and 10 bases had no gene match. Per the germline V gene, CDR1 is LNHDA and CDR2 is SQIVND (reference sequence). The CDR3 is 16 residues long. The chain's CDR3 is CASSIVPGQGRKPQHF. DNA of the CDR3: TGTGCCAGTAGTATTGTTCCGGGACAGGGGAGGAAGCCCCAGCATTTT.

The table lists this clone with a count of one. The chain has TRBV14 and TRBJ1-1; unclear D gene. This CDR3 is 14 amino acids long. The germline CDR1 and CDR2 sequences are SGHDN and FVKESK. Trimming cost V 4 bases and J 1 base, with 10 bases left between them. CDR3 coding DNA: TGTGCCAGCAGCCCGCGGGGATCGAACACTGAAGCTTTCTTT. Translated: CASSPRGSNTEAFF.